This T cell receptor (beta chain) was sequenced in a study of vaccination and CD4 T cells after COVID-19. This CDR3 has 14 residues. V dropped 8 bases and J dropped 1 base, with 13 bases sitting between them. At the Johns Hopkins FTIC core, DNA taken from cultured CD4+ T cells was sequenced by way of the Oncomine TCR Beta short-read assay. MiXCR, applied by TCRdb to the PCR reads, yields one record per CDR3 protein. The sample consists of about 13,000 distinct CDR3 sequences, about 40% of them appearing once. Treatment: approximately nine-day PBMC culture with coronavirus spike peptide pools or control peptides (ViraFEST assay). About this clonotype itself: Its antigen is as yet unknown.

The origin of this receptor is a human donor who had recovered from COVID-19. The sample comprised CD4+ T cells from blood, cultured in vitro. The V gene is TRBV12-3 or TRBV12-4, the J gene TRBJ2-3; D is undetermined. The CDR3 sequence: CASFLYGGTDTQYF. CDR3 bases: TGTGCCAGCTTTTTGTACGGCGGCACAGATACGCAGTATTTT.